This entry concerns a single T cell receptor (beta chain). No antigen is known for it. The data belong to a study of T cell responses to AZD1222 COVID-19 vaccine. General observations from the study: Spike-specific TCR breadth and depth were elevated following two AZD1222 doses. The study identified only five or six AZD1222 recipients as seropositive at baseline. It was only after the peak T cell response that any repertoires were sampled. The reported proportion of spike-specific TCRs targeting unmutated variant regions was nearly half.

CDR1 SNHLY and CDR2 FYNNEI come from the germline V gene. This CDR3 is built from 14 residues. V was clipped by 9 bases and J by 4 bases, with 18 bases between them. Sequenced by immunoSEQ multiplex PCR; TCRdb stores in-frame clones only, minus some. The table has over 150,000 clones, just over 85% seen once. The source is an adult who received the AZD1222 COVID-19 vaccine. The chain couples TRBV2 to TRBJ1-1; maybe TRBD1 (5 bases). The specimen was peripheral blood, collected 28 days after the second AZD1222 dose. CDR3: CARQRRGTATEAFF. CDR3 DNA sequence: TGTGCCAGGCAACGCCGAGGGACGGCCACTGAAGCTTTCTTT.